The present entry profiles one TCR beta chain with its context. Its matching antigen is unknown. These data come from a study of vaccination and CD4 T cells after COVID-19. Study in general: From HCoV-229E, HCoV-OC43, HCoV-NL63 and SARS-CoV-2, overlapping spike peptides were used to stimulate the cells.

Treatment reported: roughly 11-day PBMC culture with coronavirus spike peptide pools or control peptides (ViraFEST assay). Expanded clonotypes were found by TCR sequencing after peptide-pool stimulation (ViraFEST). V dropped 7 bases and J dropped 0 bases, with 10 bases sitting between them. This CDR3 is 13 amino acids long. Germline assignment: CDR1 MNHNS and CDR2 SASEGT. An Oncomine TCR Beta short-read assay was used to sequence the DNA from cultured CD4+ T cells. TCRdb independently ran MiXCR on the PCR reads; one entry per CDR3 protein. This table holds 12,000 to 15,000 distinct CDR3 sequences, around 73% found once.

The V and J genes are TRBV6-1 and TRBJ2-7; D remains ambiguous. This clonotype was obtained from a human donor who had recovered from COVID-19. Sample: CD4+ T cells from blood, cultured in vitro. The CDR3 DNA sequence: TGTGCCAGCAAGACTCCGGGCTCCTACGAGCAGTACTTC. It yields the protein CASKTPGSYEQYF.